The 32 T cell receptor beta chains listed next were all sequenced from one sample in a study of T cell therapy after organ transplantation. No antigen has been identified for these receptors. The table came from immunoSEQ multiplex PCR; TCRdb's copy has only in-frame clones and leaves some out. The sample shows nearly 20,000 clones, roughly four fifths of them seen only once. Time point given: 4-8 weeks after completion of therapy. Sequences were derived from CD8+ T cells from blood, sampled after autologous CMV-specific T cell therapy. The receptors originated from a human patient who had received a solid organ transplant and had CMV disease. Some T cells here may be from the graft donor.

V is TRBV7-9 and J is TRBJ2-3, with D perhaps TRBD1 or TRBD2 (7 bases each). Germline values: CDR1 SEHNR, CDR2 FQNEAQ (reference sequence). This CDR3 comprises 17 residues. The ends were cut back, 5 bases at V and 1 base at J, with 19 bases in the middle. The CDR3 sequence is CASSPGGAGEGTDTQYF. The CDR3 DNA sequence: TGTGCCAGCAGCCCAGGGGGGGCGGGAGAAGGCACAGATACGCAGTATTTT.

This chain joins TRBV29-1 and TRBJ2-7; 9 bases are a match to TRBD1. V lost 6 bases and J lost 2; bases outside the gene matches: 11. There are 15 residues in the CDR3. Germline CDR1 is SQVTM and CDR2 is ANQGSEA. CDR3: CSVEIAGTGTYEQYF. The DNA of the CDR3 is TGCAGCGTAGAGATAGCCGGGACAGGGACCTACGAGCAGTACTTC.

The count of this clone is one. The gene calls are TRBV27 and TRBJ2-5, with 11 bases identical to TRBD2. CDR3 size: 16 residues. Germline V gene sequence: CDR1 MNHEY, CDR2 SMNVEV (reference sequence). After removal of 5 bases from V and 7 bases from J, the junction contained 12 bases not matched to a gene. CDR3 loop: CASSPTVGTSGGTQYF. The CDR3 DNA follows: TGTGCCAGCAGTCCCACGGTGGGGACTAGCGGCGGGACCCAGTACTTC.

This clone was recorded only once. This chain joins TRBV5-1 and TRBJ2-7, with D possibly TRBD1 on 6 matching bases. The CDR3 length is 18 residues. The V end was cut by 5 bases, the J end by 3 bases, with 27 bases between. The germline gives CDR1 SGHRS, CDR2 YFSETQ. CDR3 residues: CASRPWGGESGAHYEQYF. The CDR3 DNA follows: TGCGCCAGCAGGCCTTGGGGTGGGGAATCAGGGGCCCACTACGAGCAGTACTTC.

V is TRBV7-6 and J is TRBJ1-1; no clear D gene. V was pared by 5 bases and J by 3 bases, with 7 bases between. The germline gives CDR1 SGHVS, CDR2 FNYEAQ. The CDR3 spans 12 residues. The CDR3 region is CASSGEDTEAFF. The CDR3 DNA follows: TGTGCCAGCAGCGGGGAGGACACTGAAGCTTTCTTT.

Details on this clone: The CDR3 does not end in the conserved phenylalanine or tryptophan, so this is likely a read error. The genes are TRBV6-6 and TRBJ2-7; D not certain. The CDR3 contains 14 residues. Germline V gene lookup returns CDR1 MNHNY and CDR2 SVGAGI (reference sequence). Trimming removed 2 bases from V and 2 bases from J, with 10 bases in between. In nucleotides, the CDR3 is TGTGCCAGCAGTTACGTAGGCTCCACCTACGAGCAGTACCTC. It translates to CASSYVGSTYEQYL.

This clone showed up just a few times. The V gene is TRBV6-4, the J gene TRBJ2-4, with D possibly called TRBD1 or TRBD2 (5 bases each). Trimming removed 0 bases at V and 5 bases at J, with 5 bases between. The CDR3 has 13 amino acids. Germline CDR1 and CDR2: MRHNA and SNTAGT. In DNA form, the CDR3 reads TGTGCCAGCAGTGACTCGGGGGAAAACATTCAGTACTTC. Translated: CASSDSGENIQYF.

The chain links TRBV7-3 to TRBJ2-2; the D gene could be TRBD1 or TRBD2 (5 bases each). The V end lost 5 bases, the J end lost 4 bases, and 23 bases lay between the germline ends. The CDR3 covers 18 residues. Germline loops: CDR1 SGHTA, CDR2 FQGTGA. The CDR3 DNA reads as TGTGCCAGCAGCGATAAAGTGCTAGGGGATGGGGGCACCGGGGAGCTGTTTTTT. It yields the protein CASSDKVLGDGGTGELFF. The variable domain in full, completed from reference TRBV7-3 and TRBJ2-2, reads GAGVSQTPSNKVTEKGKYVELRCDPISGHTALYWYRQSLGQGPEFLIYFQGTGAADDSGLPNDRFFAVRPEGSVSTLKIQRTERGDSAVYLCASSDKVLGDGGTGELFFGEGSRLTVL.

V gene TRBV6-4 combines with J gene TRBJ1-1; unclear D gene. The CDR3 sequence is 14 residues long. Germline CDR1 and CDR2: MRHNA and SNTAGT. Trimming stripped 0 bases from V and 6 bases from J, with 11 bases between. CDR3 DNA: TGTGCCAGCAGTGACTCGAACTCCAGCCCTGAAGCTTTCTTT. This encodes CASSDSNSSPEAFF.

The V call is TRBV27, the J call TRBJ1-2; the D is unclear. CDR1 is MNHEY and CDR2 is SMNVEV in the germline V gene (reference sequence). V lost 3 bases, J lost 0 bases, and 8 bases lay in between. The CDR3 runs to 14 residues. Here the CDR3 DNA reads TGTGCCAGCAGTTTCTCAGCAGCTAACTATGGCTACACCTTC. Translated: CASSFSAANYGYTF.

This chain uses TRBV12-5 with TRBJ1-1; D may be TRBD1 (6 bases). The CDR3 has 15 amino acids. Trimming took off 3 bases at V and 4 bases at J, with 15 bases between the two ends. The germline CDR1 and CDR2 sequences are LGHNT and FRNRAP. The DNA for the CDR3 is TGTGCTAGTGGTTTTTCGGGGGCGCTCGGCACTGAAGCTTTCTTT. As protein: CASGFSGALGTEAFF.

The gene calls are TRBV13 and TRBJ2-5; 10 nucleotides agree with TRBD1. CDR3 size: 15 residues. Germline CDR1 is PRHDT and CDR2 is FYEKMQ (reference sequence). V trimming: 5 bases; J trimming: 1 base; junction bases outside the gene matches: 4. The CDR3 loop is CASSLDRGIQETQYF. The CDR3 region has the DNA TGTGCCAGCAGCCTGGACAGGGGGATCCAAGAGACCCAGTACTTC.

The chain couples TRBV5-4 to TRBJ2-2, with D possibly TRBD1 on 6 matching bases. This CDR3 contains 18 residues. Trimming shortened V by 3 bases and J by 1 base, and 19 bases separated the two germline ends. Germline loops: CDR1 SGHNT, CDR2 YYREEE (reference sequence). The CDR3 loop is CASSWRPDSPGNTGELFF. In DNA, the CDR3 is TGTGCCAGCAGCTGGAGGCCGGACAGTCCGGGGAACACCGGGGAGCTGTTTTTT.

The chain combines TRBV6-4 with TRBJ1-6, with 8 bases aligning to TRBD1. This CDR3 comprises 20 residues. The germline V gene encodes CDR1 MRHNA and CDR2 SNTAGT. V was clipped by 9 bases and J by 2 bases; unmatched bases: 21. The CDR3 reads CASNVVSGTGFNPYNSPLHF. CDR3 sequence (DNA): TGTGCCAGTAACGTGGTTTCTGGGACAGGTTTTAACCCCTATAATTCACCCCTCCACTTT.

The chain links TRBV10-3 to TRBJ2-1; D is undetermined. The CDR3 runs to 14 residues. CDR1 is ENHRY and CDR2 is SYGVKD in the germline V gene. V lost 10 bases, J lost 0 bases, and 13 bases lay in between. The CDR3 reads CASKVDSSYNEQFF. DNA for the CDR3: TGTGCCAGCAAGGTGGATAGCTCCTACAATGAGCAGTTCTTC.

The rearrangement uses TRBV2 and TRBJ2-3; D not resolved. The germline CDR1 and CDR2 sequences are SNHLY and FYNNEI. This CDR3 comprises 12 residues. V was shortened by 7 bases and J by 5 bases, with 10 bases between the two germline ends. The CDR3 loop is CASTAAEDTQYF. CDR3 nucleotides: TGTGCCAGCACGGCAGCCGAAGATACGCAGTATTTT. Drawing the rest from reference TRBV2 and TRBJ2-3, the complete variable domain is EPEVTQTPSHQVTQMGQEVILRCVPISNHLYFYWYRQILGQKVEFLVSFYNNEISEKSEIFDDQFSVERPDGSNFTLKIRSTKLEDSAMYFCASTAAEDTQYFGPGTRLTVL.

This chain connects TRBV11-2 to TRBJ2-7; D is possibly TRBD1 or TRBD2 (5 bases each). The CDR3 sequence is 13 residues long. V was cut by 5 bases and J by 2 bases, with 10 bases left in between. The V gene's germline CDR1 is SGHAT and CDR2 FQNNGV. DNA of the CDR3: TGTGCCAGCAGCCTAGCAGGGCCCTACGAGCAGTACTTC. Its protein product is CASSLAGPYEQYF.

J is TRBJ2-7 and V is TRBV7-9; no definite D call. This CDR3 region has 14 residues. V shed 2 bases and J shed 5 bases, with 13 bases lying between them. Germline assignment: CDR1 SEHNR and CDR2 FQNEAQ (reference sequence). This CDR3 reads CASSLTLASHEQYF. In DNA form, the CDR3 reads TGTGCCAGCAGCTTAACTCTGGCATCCCACGAGCAGTACTTC. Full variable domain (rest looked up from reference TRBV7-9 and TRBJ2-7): DTGVSQNPRHKITKRGQNVTFRCDPISEHNRLYWYRQTLGQGPEFLTYFQNEAQLEKSRLLSDRFSAERPKGSFSTLEIQRTEQGDSAMYLCASSLTLASHEQYFGPGTRLTVT.

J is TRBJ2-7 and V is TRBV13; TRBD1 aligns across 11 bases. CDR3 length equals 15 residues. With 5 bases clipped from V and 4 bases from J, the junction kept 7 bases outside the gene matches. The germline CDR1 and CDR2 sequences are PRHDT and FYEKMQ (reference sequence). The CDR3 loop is CASSNRDRGRYEQYF. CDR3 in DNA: TGTGCCAGCAGCAACCGGGACAGGGGGAGGTACGAGCAGTACTTC.

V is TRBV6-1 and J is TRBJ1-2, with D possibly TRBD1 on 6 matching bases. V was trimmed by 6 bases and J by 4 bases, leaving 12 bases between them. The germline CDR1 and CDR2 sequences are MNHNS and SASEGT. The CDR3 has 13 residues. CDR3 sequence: CASRNDRPYGYTF. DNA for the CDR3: TGTGCCAGCAGGAATGACAGGCCCTATGGCTACACCTTC.

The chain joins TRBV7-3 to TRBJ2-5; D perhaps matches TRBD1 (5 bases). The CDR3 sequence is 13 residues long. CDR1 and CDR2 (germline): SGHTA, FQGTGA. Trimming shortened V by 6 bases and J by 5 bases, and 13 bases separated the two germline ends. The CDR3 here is CASSSDRRETQYF. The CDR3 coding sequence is TGTGCCAGCAGTTCCGACAGAAGGGAGACCCAGTACTTC.

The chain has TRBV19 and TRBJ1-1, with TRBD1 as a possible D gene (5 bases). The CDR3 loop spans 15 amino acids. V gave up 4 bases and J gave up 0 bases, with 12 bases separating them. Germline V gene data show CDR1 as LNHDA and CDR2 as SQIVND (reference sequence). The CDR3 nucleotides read TGTGCCAGTAGTACCCGGACACGATTGAACACTGAAGCTTTCTTT. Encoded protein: CASSTRTRLNTEAFF.

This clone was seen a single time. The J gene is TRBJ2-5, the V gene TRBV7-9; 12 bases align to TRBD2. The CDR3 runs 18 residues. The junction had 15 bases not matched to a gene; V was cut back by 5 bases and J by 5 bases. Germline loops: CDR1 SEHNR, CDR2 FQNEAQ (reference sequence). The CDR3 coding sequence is TGTGCCAGCAGCCCTATCGGAGTGACTAGCGGGAGTCTCGAGACCCAGTACTTC. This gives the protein CASSPIGVTSGSLETQYF. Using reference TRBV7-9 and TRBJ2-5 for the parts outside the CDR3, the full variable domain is DTGVSQNPRHKITKRGQNVTFRCDPISEHNRLYWYRQTLGQGPEFLTYFQNEAQLEKSRLLSDRFSAERPKGSFSTLEIQRTEQGDSAMYLCASSPIGVTSGSLETQYFGPGTRLLVL.

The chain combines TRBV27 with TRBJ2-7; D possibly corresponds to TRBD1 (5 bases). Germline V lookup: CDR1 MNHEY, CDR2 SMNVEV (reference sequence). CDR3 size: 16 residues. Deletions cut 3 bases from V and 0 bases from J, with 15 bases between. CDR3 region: CASSFGPDRPSYEQYF. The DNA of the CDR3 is TGTGCCAGCAGTTTCGGACCTGACAGACCCTCCTACGAGCAGTACTTC.

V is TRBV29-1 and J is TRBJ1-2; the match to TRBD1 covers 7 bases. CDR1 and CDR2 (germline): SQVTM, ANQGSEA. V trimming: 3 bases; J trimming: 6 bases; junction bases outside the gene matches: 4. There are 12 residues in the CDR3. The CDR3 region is CSVDQGVNGYTF. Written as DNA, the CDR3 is TGCAGCGTTGACCAGGGGGTGAATGGCTACACCTTC.

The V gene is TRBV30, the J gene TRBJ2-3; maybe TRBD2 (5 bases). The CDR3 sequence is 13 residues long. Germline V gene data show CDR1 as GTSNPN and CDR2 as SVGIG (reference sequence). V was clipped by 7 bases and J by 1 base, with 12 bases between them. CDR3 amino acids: CASSLVRTDTQYF. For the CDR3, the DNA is TGTGCCTCTTCACTAGTGCGCACAGATACGCAGTATTTT. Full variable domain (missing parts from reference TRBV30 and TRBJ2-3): SQTIHQWPATLVQPVGSPLSLECTVEGTSNPNLYWYRQAAGRGLQLLFYSVGIGQISSEVPQNLSASRPQDRQFILSSKKLLLSDSGFYLCASSLVRTDTQYFGPGTRLTVL.

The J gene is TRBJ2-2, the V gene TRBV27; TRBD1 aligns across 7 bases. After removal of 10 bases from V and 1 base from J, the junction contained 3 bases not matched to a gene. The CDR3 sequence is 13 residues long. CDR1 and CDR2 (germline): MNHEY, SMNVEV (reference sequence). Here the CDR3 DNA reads TGTGCCACCGGGACAGTGAACACCGGGGAGCTGTTTTTT. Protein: CATGTVNTGELFF.

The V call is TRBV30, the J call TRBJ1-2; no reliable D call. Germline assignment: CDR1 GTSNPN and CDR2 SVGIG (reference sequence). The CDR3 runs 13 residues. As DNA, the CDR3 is TGTGAGATGGAGTTGGCAGAAAACTATGGCTACACCTTC. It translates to CEMELAENYGYTF.

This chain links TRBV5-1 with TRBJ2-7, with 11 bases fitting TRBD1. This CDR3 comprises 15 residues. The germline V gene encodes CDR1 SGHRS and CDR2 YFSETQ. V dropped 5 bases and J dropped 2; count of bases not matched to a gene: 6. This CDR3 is CASRTGTGGTYEQYF. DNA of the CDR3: TGCGCCAGCAGAACCGGGACAGGGGGAACCTACGAGCAGTACTTC.

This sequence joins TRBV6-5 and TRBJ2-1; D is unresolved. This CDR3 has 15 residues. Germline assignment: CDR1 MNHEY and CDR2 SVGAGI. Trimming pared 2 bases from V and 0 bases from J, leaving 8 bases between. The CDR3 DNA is TGTGCCAGCAGTTACGGATTTAGCTCCTACAATGAGCAGTTCTTC. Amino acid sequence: CASSYGFSSYNEQFF.

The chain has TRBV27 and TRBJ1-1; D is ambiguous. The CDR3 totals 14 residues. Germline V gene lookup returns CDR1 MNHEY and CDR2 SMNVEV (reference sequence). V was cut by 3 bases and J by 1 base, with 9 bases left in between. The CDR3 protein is CASSLRNSNTEAFF. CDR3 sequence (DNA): TGTGCCAGCAGTTTGAGAAATTCGAACACTGAAGCTTTCTTT.

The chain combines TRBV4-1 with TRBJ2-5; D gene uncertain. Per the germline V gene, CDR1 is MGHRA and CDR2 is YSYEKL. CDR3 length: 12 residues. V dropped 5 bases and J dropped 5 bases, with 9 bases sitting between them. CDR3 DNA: TGCGCCAGCAGCGAAGCCCGGGAGACCCAGTACTTC. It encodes CASSEARETQYF.